The T cell receptor beta chain described here comes from a study of blood T cells in healthy people across ages. Combining a sample-barcoded 5' primer with a J-beta primer mix, a second PCR ran for roughly 6 to 12 cycles. Each CDR3 protein gets one entry after TCRdb re-called the 5' RACE reads with MiXCR. The sample has roughly 700,000 distinct CDR3 sequences; about 32% are singletons. The TCR sequence derives from a woman aged 80 or over in good health. Sequencing was carried out using blood.

The CDR3 DNA sequence: TGTGCCAGCAGTCAAGTCGCTGGGTCTGAAGCTTTCTTT. Amino acid sequence: CASSQVAGSEAFF. The chain uses TRBV27 and TRBJ1-1; D remains unclear. The CDR3 runs 13 residues. V was trimmed by 5 bases and J by 6 bases, leaving 13 bases between them. From germline, CDR1 is MNHEY and CDR2 SMNVEV (reference sequence).